This entry is about one T cell receptor (beta chain). The antigen remains undetermined. These data originate in a study of shared clonotypes between healthy human individuals. Using immunoSEQ multiplex PCR, the repertoire was profiled, and TCRdb retains in-frame clones only, with some absent. This table has about 1 million clones, about 75% appearing once. The study's findings and limits: Specimens sampled were limited to blood, with tissue repertoires likely differing. Clonotype sharing across several donors was observed for around 5% of naive CD4 clonotypes.

The germline V gene encodes CDR1 GTSNPN and CDR2 SVGIG (reference sequence). CDR3 length: 15 amino acids. Trimming cost V 1 base and J 2 bases, with 14 bases left between them. Sequencing was carried out using memory CD4+ T cells sorted from blood. As for subset: CD45RA-negative fraction. This TCR was sampled from a young man in good health. The rearrangement joins TRBV30 to TRBJ1-1, with D possibly TRBD1 on 5 matching bases. The CDR3 region is CAWSAGTLRNTEAFF. The CDR3 DNA follows: TGTGCCTGGAGTGCTGGGACCTTAAGAAACACTGAAGCTTTCTTT. The full variable domain, its missing parts supplied by reference TRBV30 and TRBJ1-1, is SQTIHQWPATLVQPVGSPLSLECTVEGTSNPNLYWYRQAAGRGLQLLFYSVGIGQISSEVPQNLSASRPQDRQFILSSKKLLLSDSGFYLCAWSAGTLRNTEAFFGQGTRLTVV.